This T cell receptor beta chain was found in a study of blood T cells in healthy people across ages. Study results and caveats: PBMCs left unsorted prevented a conclusive naive versus antigen-experienced comparison. Estimates drawn from one million T cells were deemed to understate diversity. Strong correlation existed between TCR beta diversity and naive T cell percentage.

As regards this clonotype: The antigen is undetermined.

It was with a sample-barcoded 5' primer and a J-beta primer mix that a second PCR of about 6 to 12 cycles was run. TCRdb processed the 5' RACE reads anew with MiXCR; each CDR3 protein has one entry. The sample has 950,000 to 1,200,000 distinct CDR3 sequences; around two fifths are singletons. The ends were cut back, 3 bases at V and 11 bases at J, with 20 bases in the middle. CDR3 size: 15 residues. The V gene's germline CDR1 is DFQATT and CDR2 SNEGSKA (reference sequence). Total RNA, at least 5 micrograms per sample, was extracted from PBMCs. J is TRBJ1-6 and V is TRBV20-1; D perhaps matches TRBD1 (5 bases). The clonotype originates from a man aged 18 to 35 in good health. The sequenced sample consisted of blood. CDR3 protein: CSARRRDLIYPPLHF. CDR3 DNA sequence: TGCAGTGCTAGGAGGCGGGACTTAATTTACCCACCCCTCCACTTT.